Presented here are 9 T cell receptor beta chains from one specimen sequenced in a study of molecular identifiers for immune sequencing clone quantification. Each CDR3 protein gets one entry after TCRdb re-called the PCR reads with MiXCR. Of about 320,000 distinct CDR3 sequences listed, 20% to 25% are singletons. The sample was naive CD8+ T cells from blood, with Jurkat cell RNA spiked in. This sample's subset: FACS-sorted CD8+CD4-CCR7+CD45RA+ naive T cells. The receptor source for this set is a human donor in good health. Some libraries in this study had Jurkat cell RNA spiked in.

This clonotype was seen at least ten times. The V call is TRBV6-6, the J call TRBJ2-3, with 7 bases that match TRBD2. The trim removed 4 bases at V and 3 bases at J, leaving 10 bases unmatched. There are 16 residues in the CDR3. From germline, CDR1 is MNHNY and CDR2 SVGAGI (reference sequence). The CDR3 loop is CASSFVSGRWTDTQYF. CDR3 nucleotide sequence: TGTGCCAGCAGTTTTGTATCCGGGAGGTGGACAGATACGCAGTATTTT.

This clonotype was seen a handful of times. The chain has TRBV30 and TRBJ2-7, with D perhaps matching TRBD2 (5 bases). Germline CDR1 reads GTSNPN; CDR2 reads SVGIG (reference sequence). V lost 3 bases and J lost 3, with 12 bases in between. The length of the CDR3 is 13 residues. The CDR3 is CAWSPGVGYEQYF. CDR3 nucleotide sequence: TGTGCCTGGAGCCCCGGGGTAGGCTACGAGCAGTACTTC. Combining the CDR3 with reference TRBV30 and TRBJ2-7 gives the whole variable domain SQTIHQWPATLVQPVGSPLSLECTVEGTSNPNLYWYRQAAGRGLQLLFYSVGIGQISSEVPQNLSASRPQDRQFILSSKKLLLSDSGFYLCAWSPGVGYEQYFGPGTRLTVT.

This clonotype was observed many times. The CDR3 bases are TGTGCCAGTAGTTGGGGTGGAGGAGACGAGCAGTACTTC. Encoded protein: CASSWGGGDEQYF. The genes are TRBV19 and TRBJ2-7, with D possibly TRBD2 on 5 matching bases. Germline V gene sequence: CDR1 LNHDA, CDR2 SQIVND (reference sequence). V was pared by 5 bases and J by 5 bases, with 13 bases between. This CDR3 is built from 13 residues.

This clonotype was detected a few times. This chain links TRBV7-6 with TRBJ2-5; 10 nucleotides align to TRBD2. The CDR3 covers 15 residues. Trimming took 5 bases from V and 5 from J; bases not matched to a gene: 8. Germline values: CDR1 SGHVS, CDR2 FNYEAQ. The CDR3 nucleotides are TGTGCCAGCAGCCCGTATAGCGGGGGGATGGAGACCCAGTACTTC. It codes for CASSPYSGGMETQYF.

This clonotype was counted at least ten times. The chain is built from TRBV6-5 and TRBJ2-7; 13 bases match TRBD2. From germline, CDR1 is MNHEY and CDR2 SVGAGI. Trimming cost V 5 bases and J 6 bases; bases outside gene matches: 4. The CDR3 sequence is 14 residues long. The CDR3 reads CASSKGLAGVEQYF. The CDR3 DNA sequence: TGTGCCAGCAGTAAAGGACTAGCGGGAGTCGAGCAGTACTTC.

Comment on this clonotype: The missing conserved phenylalanine or tryptophan at the end of this CDR3 makes a read error likely. The chain recombines TRBV4-3 with TRBJ1-1, with D maybe TRBD1 (6 bases). V lost 2 bases, J lost 0 bases, and 13 bases lay in between. Germline CDR1 and CDR2: LGHNA and YSLEER. CDR3 length: 16 amino acids. CDR3 coding DNA: TGCGCCAGCAGCCAAACCCCAACAGGGATGAACACTGAAGCTTTCTTG. Translating it yields CASSQTPTGMNTEAFL.

As to this clonotype: A much larger clone sits a single nucleotide away, making a read error possible. The CDR3 DNA follows: TGTGCCAGCAGTCCGGACCGTACCTGGAACACCGGGGAGCTGTCTTTT. Translated: CASSPDRTWNTGELSF. The chain is built from TRBV12-3 or TRBV12-4 and TRBJ2-2, with a possible D match to TRBD2 (5 bases). The CDR3 contains 16 residues.

As for this clonotype: This may be a read error, as it is one base from a much larger clone. V and J are TRBV5-1 and TRBJ2-7; 7 nucleotides agree with TRBD1. This CDR3 is built from 16 residues. Germline V gene sequence: CDR1 SGHRS, CDR2 YFSETQ. V trimming: 3 bases; J trimming: 5 bases; junction bases outside the gene matches: 14. CDR3 in DNA: TGCGCCAGCAGCTCCCAGGGTTGGACAGGTGCCCACGAGCAGTACTTC. It specifies CASSSQGWTGAHEQYF.

A word on this clonotype: Being one base from a much bigger clone, this may be a read error. In DNA, the CDR3 is TGTGCCAGCACCCATCTACTTGTCCAAGGATTCACAGAAACGCAGTATTTT. Encoded protein: CASTHLLVQGFTETQYF. The chain uses TRBV5-5 and TRBJ2-3; unclear D gene. This CDR3 is 17 amino acids long. CDR1 is SGHKS, CDR2 YYEKEE, per germline (reference sequence). Variable domain in full (rest from reference TRBV5-5 and TRBJ2-3): DAGVTQSPTHLIKTRGQQVTLRCSPISGHKSVSWYQQVLGQGPQFIFQYYEKEERGRGNFPDRFSARQFPNYSSELNVNALLLGDSALYLCASTHLLVQGFTETQYFGPGTRLTVL.